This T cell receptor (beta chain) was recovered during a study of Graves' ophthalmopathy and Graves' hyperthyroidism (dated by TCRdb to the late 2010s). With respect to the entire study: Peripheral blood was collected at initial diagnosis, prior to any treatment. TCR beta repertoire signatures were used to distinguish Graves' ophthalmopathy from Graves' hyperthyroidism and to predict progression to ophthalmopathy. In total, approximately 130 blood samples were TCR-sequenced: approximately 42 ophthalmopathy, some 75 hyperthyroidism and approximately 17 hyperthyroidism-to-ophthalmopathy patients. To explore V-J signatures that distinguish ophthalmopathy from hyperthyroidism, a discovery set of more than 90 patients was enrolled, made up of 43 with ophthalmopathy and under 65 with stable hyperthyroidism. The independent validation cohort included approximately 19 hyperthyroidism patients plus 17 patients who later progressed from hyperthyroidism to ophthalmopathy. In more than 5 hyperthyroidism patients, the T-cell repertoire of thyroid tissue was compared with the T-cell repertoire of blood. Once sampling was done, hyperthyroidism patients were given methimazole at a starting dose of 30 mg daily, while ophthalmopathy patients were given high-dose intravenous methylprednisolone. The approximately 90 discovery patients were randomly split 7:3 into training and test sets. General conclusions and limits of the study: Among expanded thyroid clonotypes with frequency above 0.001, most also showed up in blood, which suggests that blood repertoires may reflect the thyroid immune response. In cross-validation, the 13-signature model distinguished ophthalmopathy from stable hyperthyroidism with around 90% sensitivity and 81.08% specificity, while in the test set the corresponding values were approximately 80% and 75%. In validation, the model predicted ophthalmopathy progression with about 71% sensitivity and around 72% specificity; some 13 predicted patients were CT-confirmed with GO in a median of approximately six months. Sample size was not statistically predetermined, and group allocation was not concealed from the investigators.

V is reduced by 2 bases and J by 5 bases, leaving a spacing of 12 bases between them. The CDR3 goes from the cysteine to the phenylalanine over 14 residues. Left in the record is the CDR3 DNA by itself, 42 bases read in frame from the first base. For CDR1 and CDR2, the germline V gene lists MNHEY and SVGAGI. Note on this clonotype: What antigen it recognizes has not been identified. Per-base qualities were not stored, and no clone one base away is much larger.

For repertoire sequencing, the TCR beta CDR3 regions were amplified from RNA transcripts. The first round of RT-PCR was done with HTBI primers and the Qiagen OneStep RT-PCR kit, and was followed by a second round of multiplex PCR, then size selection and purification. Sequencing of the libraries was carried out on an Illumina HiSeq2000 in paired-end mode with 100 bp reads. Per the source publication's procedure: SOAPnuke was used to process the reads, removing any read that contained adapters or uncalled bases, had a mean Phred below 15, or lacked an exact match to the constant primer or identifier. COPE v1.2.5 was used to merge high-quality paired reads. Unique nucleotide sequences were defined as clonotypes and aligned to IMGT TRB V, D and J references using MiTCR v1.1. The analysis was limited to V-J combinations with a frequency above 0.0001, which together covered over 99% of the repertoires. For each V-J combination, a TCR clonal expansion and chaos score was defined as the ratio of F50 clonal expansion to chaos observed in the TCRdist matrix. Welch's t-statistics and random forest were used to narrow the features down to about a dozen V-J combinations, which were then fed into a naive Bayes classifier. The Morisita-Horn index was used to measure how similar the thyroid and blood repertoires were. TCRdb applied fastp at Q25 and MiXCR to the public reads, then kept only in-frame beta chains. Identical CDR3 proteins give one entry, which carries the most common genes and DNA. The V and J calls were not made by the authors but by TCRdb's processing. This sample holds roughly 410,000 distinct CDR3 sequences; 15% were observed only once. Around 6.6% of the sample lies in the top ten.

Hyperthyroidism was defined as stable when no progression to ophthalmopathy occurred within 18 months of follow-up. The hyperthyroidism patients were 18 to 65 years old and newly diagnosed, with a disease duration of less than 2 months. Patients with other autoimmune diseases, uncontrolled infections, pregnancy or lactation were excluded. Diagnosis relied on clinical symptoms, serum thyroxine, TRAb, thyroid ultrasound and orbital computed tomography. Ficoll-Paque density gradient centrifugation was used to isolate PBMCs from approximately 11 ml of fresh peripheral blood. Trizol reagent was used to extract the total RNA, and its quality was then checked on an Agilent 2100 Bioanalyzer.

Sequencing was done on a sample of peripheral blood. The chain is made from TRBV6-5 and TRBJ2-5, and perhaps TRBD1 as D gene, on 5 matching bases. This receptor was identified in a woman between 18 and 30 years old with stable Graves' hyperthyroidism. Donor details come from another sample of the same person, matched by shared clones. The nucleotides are TGTGCCAGCAGTTACCCAGGGTCCCCGGAGACCCAGTACTTC. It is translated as CASSYPGSPETQYF.